Each of the 32 T cell receptor beta chains below was sequenced from the same sample in a study of cytomegalovirus exposure and HLA in healthy donors. PCR used 60 Vbeta primers and 13 Jbeta primers. Profiling relied on immunoSEQ multiplex PCR, and the TCRdb table lists in-frame clones only, not all of them. Among roughly 200,000 clones listed, around 77% were seen once. Source material: PBMCs. These receptors all come from a woman in her thirties in good health and CMV-seronegative.

Turning to this clone: At one end the junction does not follow the germline gene, possibly because of a read error. The CDR3 here is CSSSLDAQPQHF. The DNA of the CDR3 is TGTTCCAGCAGCTTAGATGCGCAGCCCCAGCATTTT. The V and J genes are TRBV7-9 and TRBJ1-5; D unresolved. This CDR3 contains 12 residues. The V gene's germline CDR1 is SEHNR and CDR2 FQNEAQ (reference sequence).

This rearrangement joins TRBV6-1 to TRBJ2-1, with D possibly TRBD2 on 5 matching bases. The germline V gene has CDR1 MNHNS and CDR2 SASEGT. V gave up 2 bases and J gave up 12 bases, with 14 bases separating them. This CDR3 contains 13 residues. The CDR3 spells CASSEPGGRGQFF. In DNA form, the CDR3 reads TGTGCCAGCAGTGAACCCGGTGGGAGAGGGCAGTTCTTC.

This clone was counted once. The J gene is TRBJ2-7, the V gene TRBV9, with 14 positions matching TRBD2. The CDR3 sequence is 15 residues long. Germline V lookup: CDR1 SGDLS, CDR2 YYNGEE. V lost 4 bases, J lost 3 bases, and 3 bases stayed unmatched. Here the CDR3 reads CASSLGLAGDYEQYF. The CDR3 DNA sequence: TGTGCCAGCAGCTTGGGACTAGCGGGAGACTACGAGCAGTACTTC.

The chain recombines TRBV19 with TRBJ2-7; weak D call: TRBD2 (5 bases). Trimming shortened V by 1 base and J by 4 bases, and 14 bases separated the two germline ends. Germline V gene sequence: CDR1 LNHDA, CDR2 SQIVND (reference sequence). The CDR3 runs to 15 residues. The CDR3, as DNA: TGTGCCAGTAGTATAGCTGAGTTCCGGAGGTACGAGCAGTACTTC. Protein sequence: CASSIAEFRRYEQYF.

The chain recombines TRBV7-3 with TRBJ2-2, with 8 nucleotides matching TRBD1. Germline values: CDR1 SGHTA, CDR2 FQGTGA. The CDR3 contains 17 residues. Trimming took 5 bases from V and 5 from J; bases not matched to a gene: 13. CDR3 amino acids: CASSPRGLVPQTGELFF. The CDR3 DNA is TGTGCCAGCAGCCCCAGGGGGCTAGTTCCCCAAACCGGGGAGCTGTTTTTT.

The chain employs TRBV6-5 and TRBJ2-1; 9 bases agree with TRBD2. There are 13 residues in the CDR3. Per the germline V gene, CDR1 is MNHEY and CDR2 is SVGAGI. The junction had 8 bases not matched to a gene; V was cut back by 4 bases and J by 13 bases. The CDR3 nucleotides are TGTGCCAGCAGTTTCTTCTCAGCGGGGGGCCAGTTCTTC. It codes for CASSFFSAGGQFF.

This clone showed up just once. One junction end does not reproduce the germline sequence, and a read error may be involved. The chain uses TRBV18 and TRBJ1-2, with 9 bases identical to TRBD1. The germline gives CDR1 KGHSH, CDR2 LQKENI. The CDR3 covers 12 residues. The CDR3 spells CASSTGGDGYPF. In DNA form, the CDR3 reads TGTGCCAGCTCGACAGGGGGAGATGGCTACCCCTTC.

The rearrangement links TRBV6-5 to TRBJ1-2; 7 nucleotides line up with TRBD1. The CDR3 runs 13 residues. J lost 5 bases, V lost 2 bases, and 2 bases had no gene match. Germline V gene lookup returns CDR1 MNHEY and CDR2 SVGAGI. DNA for the CDR3: TGTGCCAGCAGTTACCCAGGGGGGTATGGCTACACCTTC. The encoded protein is CASSYPGGYGYTF.

This clone was picked up a small number of times. The J gene is TRBJ2-7, the V gene TRBV5-5, with TRBD1 matching over 8 bases. In germline, CDR1 is SGHKS, CDR2 YYEKEE (reference sequence). The CDR3 has 15 amino acids. Trimming at V came to 4 bases and at J to 2 bases, leaving 8 bases not matched to a gene. In nucleotides, the CDR3 is TGTGCCAGCAGCCTCCGGGACAGGCGCACCTACGAGCAGTACTTC. It encodes CASSLRDRRTYEQYF.

The chain employs TRBV6-1 and TRBJ2-1; 8 nucleotides line up with TRBD2. CDR1 MNHNS and CDR2 SASEGT come from the germline V gene. The CDR3 length is 15 residues. V dropped 5 bases and J dropped 4; count of bases not matched to a gene: 7. As DNA, the CDR3 is TGTGCCAGCAGTCCGGGAGGGTGGGGATACAATGAGCAGTTCTTC. Translating gives CASSPGGWGYNEQFF.

This clone has a handful of counts. The gene calls are TRBV18 and TRBJ2-7; 10 bases line up with TRBD1. Germline V gene lookup returns CDR1 KGHSH and CDR2 LQKENI. The length of the CDR3 is 15 residues. The V segment lost 4 bases and the J segment 5 bases; nucleotides outside the gene matches: 8. CDR3 in DNA: TGTGCCAGCTCACTTCCCCGGACAGGGGGAAACGAGCAGTACTTC. Translated, it gives CASSLPRTGGNEQYF.

This chain links TRBV7-9 with TRBJ2-7; possible D gene TRBD2, 5 bases. Trimming cost V 6 bases and J 2 bases, with 8 bases left between them. Germline V gives CDR1 SEHNR, CDR2 FQNEAQ (reference sequence). The CDR3 sequence is 12 residues long. The CDR3 protein is CASSPLAYEQYF. CDR3 nucleotide sequence: TGTGCCAGCAGTCCACTAGCCTACGAGCAGTACTTC. Based on the CDR3 plus reference TRBV7-9 and TRBJ2-7, the full variable domain is DTGVSQNPRHKITKRGQNVTFRCDPISEHNRLYWYRQTLGQGPEFLTYFQNEAQLEKSRLLSDRFSAERPKGSFSTLEIQRTEQGDSAMYLCASSPLAYEQYFGPGTRLTVT.

The V and J genes are TRBV18 and TRBJ2-1; 10 bases are shared with TRBD2. Germline lookup yields CDR1 KGHSH and CDR2 LQKENI. The CDR3 runs 15 residues. The junction had 8 bases not matched to a gene; V was cut back by 7 bases and J by 5 bases. The CDR3 region is CASCESLAGDNEQFF. In DNA form, the CDR3 reads TGTGCCAGCTGCGAGAGCCTAGCGGGAGACAATGAGCAGTTCTTC.

The V gene is TRBV6-5, the J gene TRBJ1-2; no clear D. CDR1 is MNHEY, CDR2 SVGAGI, per germline. The V and J ends lost 5 bases and 8 bases respectively, with 9 bases between them. This CDR3 region has 11 residues. Here the CDR3 DNA reads TGTGCCAGCAGTCAACGCGGGGGCTACACCTTC. Translating gives CASSQRGGYTF.

This clone was found once. The rearrangement uses TRBV6-6 and TRBJ2-2; D is perhaps TRBD2 (5 bases). Germline V lookup: CDR1 MNHNY, CDR2 SVGAGI (reference sequence). V gave up 4 bases and J gave up 9 bases, with 21 bases separating them. The CDR3 covers 16 residues. CDR3 in amino acids: CASSLISPGLRRELFF. The CDR3 DNA reads TGTGCCAGCAGTTTAATCAGCCCGGGGTTAAGAAGGGAGCTGTTTTTT.

This clone was found once. The chain combines TRBV7-9 with TRBJ2-4; 8 nucleotides agree with TRBD1. The CDR3 runs to 18 residues. The trim removed 3 bases at V and 8 bases at J, leaving 18 bases unmatched. CDR1 is SEHNR, CDR2 FQNEAQ, per germline (reference sequence). The CDR3 nucleotides are TGTGCCAGCAGCTTTTTCCCAGGACAGGGAGCCGAATGGGACATTCAGTACTTC. Its protein is CASSFFPGQGAEWDIQYF.

A remark on this clone: The germline gene is not matched at one end of the junction; a read error may be the cause. The J gene is TRBJ1-2, the V gene TRBV6-5; 7 positions agree with TRBD1. Germline V gives CDR1 MNHEY, CDR2 SVGAGI. The CDR3 is 12 amino acids. In nucleotides, the CDR3 is TGTGCCAGCAGCTCAGGGGGTTATGGCTACCCCTTC. Protein sequence: CASSSGGYGYPF.

V usage is TRBV20-1 and J usage is TRBJ1-2; D not certain. This CDR3 has 9 amino acids. Germline CDR1 DFQATT, CDR2 SNEGSKA (reference sequence). Trimming removed 7 bases from V and 3 bases from J, with 3 bases in between. The DNA of the CDR3 is TGCAGTGTAGACTATGGCTACACCTTC. Translating it yields CSVDYGYTF.

This chain links TRBV4-1 with TRBJ2-1; 7 bases match TRBD2. The CDR3 consists of 16 residues. Trimming at V came to 4 bases and at J to 4 bases, leaving 10 bases not matched to a gene. Germline V gene lookup returns CDR1 MGHRA and CDR2 YSYEKL. The CDR3 sequence: CASSLDRAGLYNEQFF. The CDR3 DNA reads TGCGCCAGCAGCCTCGATCGAGCGGGACTTTACAATGAGCAGTTCTTC.

V is TRBV5-1 and J is TRBJ1-5, with 7 bases matching TRBD1. V shed 0 bases and J 9 bases; nucleotides not matched to a gene: 15. The CDR3 has 17 residues. The V gene's germline CDR1 is SGHRS and CDR2 YFSETQ. The CDR3 protein is CASSLESGDRGRWPQHF. DNA for the CDR3: TGCGCCAGCAGCTTGGAATCGGGGGACAGAGGTAGATGGCCCCAGCATTTT. The entire variable domain, with the rest obtained from reference TRBV5-1 and TRBJ1-5, is as follows: KAGVTQTPRYLIKTRGQQVTLSCSPISGHRSVSWYQQTPGQGLQFLFEYFSETQRNKGNFPGRFSGRQFSNSRSEMNVSTLELGDSALYLCASSLESGDRGRWPQHFGDGTRLSIL.

The J gene is TRBJ2-7, the V gene TRBV7-8; 11 bases are a match to TRBD2. The CDR3 extends over 16 amino acids. CDR1 and CDR2 from the germline V gene are SGHVS and FQNEAQ. V lost 4 bases, J lost 1 base, and 6 bases stayed unmatched. The CDR3 nucleotides read TGTGCCAGCAGCTCGACTAGCGGGACGAGGTCCTACGAGCAGTACTTC. Translated: CASSSTSGTRSYEQYF.

The chain has TRBV2 and TRBJ2-5; TRBD2 is a possible D gene (6 bases). This CDR3 region has 13 residues. The V end was cut by 4 bases, the J end by 5 bases, with 11 bases between. Germline assignment: CDR1 SNHLY and CDR2 FYNNEI. This chain's CDR3 is CASSANREETQYF. The CDR3 DNA reads as TGTGCCAGCAGTGCCAACCGGGAGGAGACCCAGTACTTC.

This chain joins TRBV28 and TRBJ2-6; 10 bases map to TRBD1. CDR1 MDHEN and CDR2 SYDVKM come from the germline V gene. CDR3 length: 19 residues. V gave up 8 bases and J gave up 0 bases; unmatched junction bases: 13. CDR3 nucleotides: TGTGCCAGCTCACCGGCGCCGGGACAGGGGAGCTCTGGGGCCAACGTCCTGACTTTC. Translating gives CASSPAPGQGSSGANVLTF. The full variable domain, rest sourced from reference TRBV28 and TRBJ2-6, is DVKVTQSSRYLVKRTGEKVFLECVQDMDHENMFWYRQDPGLGLRLIYFSYDVKMKEKGDIPEGYSVSREKKERFSLILESASTNQTSMYLCASSPAPGQGSSGANVLTFGAGSRLTVL.

The chain carries TRBV5-1 and TRBJ2-7; TRBD1 agrees at 7 bases. After removal of 2 bases from V and 0 bases from J, the junction contained 5 bases not matched to a gene. Germline CDR1 SGHRS, CDR2 YFSETQ. CDR3 size: 15 residues. The CDR3 sequence is CASSLLTGSSYEQYF. The DNA for the CDR3 is TGCGCCAGCAGCTTATTGACAGGGAGCTCCTACGAGCAGTACTTC.

The CDR3 sequence: CASSYGTGGYNEQFF. In DNA, the CDR3 is TGTGCCAGCAGCTACGGGACAGGGGGCTACAATGAGCAGTTCTTC. The chain joins TRBV7-7 to TRBJ2-1, with TRBD1 matching 11 bases. The germline gives CDR1 SSHAT, CDR2 FNYEAQ (reference sequence). The V and J ends lost 4 bases and 3 bases, in that order; junction bases with no gene match: 2. The CDR3 is 15 residues long.

CDR3 region: CASSDRRHTEAFF. In nucleotides, the CDR3 is TGTGCCAGCAGTGACAGAAGGCACACTGAAGCTTTCTTT. V usage is TRBV7-3 and J usage is TRBJ1-1; maybe TRBD1 (5 bases). V was clipped by 6 bases and J by 3 bases, with 11 bases between them. Germline CDR1 SGHTA, CDR2 FQGTGA. This CDR3 is built from 13 residues.

This chain connects TRBV5-1 to TRBJ2-7; D is perhaps TRBD1 (5 bases). The CDR3 has 15 residues. Germline assignment: CDR1 SGHRS and CDR2 YFSETQ. Trimming took 0 bases from V and 2 from J, leaving 12 bases between them. CDR3 coding DNA: TGCGCCAGCAGCTTGGTCGGCAGGGTTGCCTACGAGCAGTACTTC. Encoded protein: CASSLVGRVAYEQYF.

The V gene is TRBV5-4, the J gene TRBJ2-3; TRBD1 is a possible D gene (5 bases). Germline V gives CDR1 SGHNT, CDR2 YYREEE (reference sequence). The CDR3 length is 15 residues. Deletions cut 4 bases from V and 3 bases from J, with 15 bases between. This chain's CDR3 is CASSPLSGITDTQYF. The CDR3 nucleotides are TGTGCCAGCAGCCCCCTCTCAGGGATAACAGATACGCAGTATTTT.

The V gene is TRBV28, the J gene TRBJ2-7, with TRBD2 identical over 7 bases. The CDR3 runs to 12 residues. Germline trimming cut 2 bases from V and 5 bases from J; bases unmatched to any gene: 0. CDR1 is MDHEN, CDR2 SYDVKM, per germline. The CDR3, as DNA: TGTGCCAGCAGTTTAGGGGGGGACGAGCAGTACTTC. It translates to CASSLGGDEQYF.

A remark on this clone: This specimen includes other DNA sequences encoding the same CDR3. V and J are TRBV28 and TRBJ2-3; possible D gene TRBD2, 5 bases. In germline, CDR1 is MDHEN, CDR2 SYDVKM. The CDR3 extends over 16 amino acids. V was trimmed by 3 bases and J by 2 bases, leaving 15 bases between them. CDR3 sequence: CASSFGSRGFTDTQYF. The CDR3 DNA reads TGTGCCAGCAGTTTTGGGTCCCGGGGTTTCACAGATACGCAGTATTTT.

The genes are TRBV5-1 and TRBJ2-5; 11 nucleotides match TRBD2. The CDR3 has 14 residues. Germline CDR1 and CDR2: SGHRS and YFSETQ. V dropped 5 bases and J dropped 5; count of bases not matched to a gene: 5. The CDR3 reads CASSSGGARETQYF. For the CDR3, the DNA is TGCGCCAGCAGTAGCGGGGGGGCCAGGGAGACCCAGTACTTC.

This chain uses TRBV9 with TRBJ2-7, with D tentatively TRBD1 (6 bases). The V end was cut by 4 bases, the J end by 0 bases, with 11 bases between. Looked up from germline, CDR1 is SGDLS and CDR2 is YYNGEE. This CDR3 region has 14 residues. The chain's CDR3 is CASSPGVSSYEQYF. CDR3 bases: TGTGCCAGCAGCCCAGGGGTGAGCTCCTACGAGCAGTACTTC.